This T cell receptor beta chain derives from a study of early T cells in non-severe SARS-CoV-2 infection. Separate cDNA molecules each had unique molecular identifiers attached to them. TCRdb independently ran MiXCR on the 5' RACE reads; one entry per CDR3 protein. The table records 75,000 to 80,000 distinct CDR3 sequences, less than 20% of them present only once. This clonotype has only a few counts. The CDR3 has 16 residues. Trimming cost V 1 base and J 5 bases, with 21 bases left between them. Germline CDR1 reads DFQATT; CDR2 reads SNEGSKA (reference sequence). The clonotype originates from an adult who was a healthcare worker with PCR-confirmed SARS-CoV-2 infection or an uninfected control (not recorded which). This chain joins TRBV20-1 and TRBJ2-7; D is tentatively TRBD1 or TRBD2 (5 bases each). The sample consisted of whole blood. CDR3 sequence (DNA): TGCAGTGCTAGAGCCCCGTGGGACCTTCACGGCCACGAGCAGTACTTC. This gives the protein CSARAPWDLHGHEQYF.